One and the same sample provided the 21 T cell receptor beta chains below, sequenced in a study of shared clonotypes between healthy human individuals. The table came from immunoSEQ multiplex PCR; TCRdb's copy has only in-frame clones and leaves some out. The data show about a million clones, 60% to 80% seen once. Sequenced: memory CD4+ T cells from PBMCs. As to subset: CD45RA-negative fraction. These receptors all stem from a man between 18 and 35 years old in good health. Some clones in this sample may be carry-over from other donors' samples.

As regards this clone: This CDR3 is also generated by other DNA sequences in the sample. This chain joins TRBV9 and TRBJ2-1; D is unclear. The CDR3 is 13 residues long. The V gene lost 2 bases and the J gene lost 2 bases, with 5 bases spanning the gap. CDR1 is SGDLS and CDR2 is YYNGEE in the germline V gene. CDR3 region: CASSVLPYNEQFF. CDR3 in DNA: TGTGCCAGCAGCGTCCTACCCTACAATGAGCAGTTCTTC.

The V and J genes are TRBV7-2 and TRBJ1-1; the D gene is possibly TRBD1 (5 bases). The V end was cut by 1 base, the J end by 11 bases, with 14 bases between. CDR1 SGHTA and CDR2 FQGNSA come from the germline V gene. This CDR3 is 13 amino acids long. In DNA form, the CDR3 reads TGTGCCAGCAGCTTAGAGGAGGGGCGGGTCGCTTTCTTT. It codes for CASSLEEGRVAFF.

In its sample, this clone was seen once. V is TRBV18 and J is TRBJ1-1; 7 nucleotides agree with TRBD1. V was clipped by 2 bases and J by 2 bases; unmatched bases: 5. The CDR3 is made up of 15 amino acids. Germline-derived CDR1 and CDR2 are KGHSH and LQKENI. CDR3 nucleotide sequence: TGTGCCAGCTCACCAACGGACAGGATCAACACTGAAGCTTTCTTT. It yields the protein CASSPTDRINTEAFF. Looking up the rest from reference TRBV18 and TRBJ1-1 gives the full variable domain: NAGVMQNPRHLVRRRGQEARLRCSPMKGHSHVYWYRQLPEEGLKFMVYLQKENIIDESGMPKERFSAEFPKEGPSILRIQQVVRGDSAAYFCASSPTDRINTEAFFGQGTRLTVV.

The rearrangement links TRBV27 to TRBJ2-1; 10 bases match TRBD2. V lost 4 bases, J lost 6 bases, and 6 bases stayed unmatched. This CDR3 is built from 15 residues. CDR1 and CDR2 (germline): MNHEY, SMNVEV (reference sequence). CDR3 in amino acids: CASSSRTSGSNEQFF. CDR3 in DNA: TGTGCCAGCAGTTCGCGGACTAGCGGCAGCAATGAGCAGTTCTTC.

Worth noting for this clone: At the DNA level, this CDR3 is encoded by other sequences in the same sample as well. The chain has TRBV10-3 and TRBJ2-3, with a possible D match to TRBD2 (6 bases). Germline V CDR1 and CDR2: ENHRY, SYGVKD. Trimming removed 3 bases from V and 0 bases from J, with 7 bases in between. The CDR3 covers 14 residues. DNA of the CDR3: TGTGCCATCAGTGACAGCGGGAGCACAGATACGCAGTATTTT. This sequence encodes CAISDSGSTDTQYF.

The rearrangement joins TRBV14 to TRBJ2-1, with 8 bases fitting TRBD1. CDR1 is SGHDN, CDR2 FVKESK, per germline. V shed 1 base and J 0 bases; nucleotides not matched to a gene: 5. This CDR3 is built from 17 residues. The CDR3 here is CASSQGGDRISYNEQFF. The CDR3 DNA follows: TGTGCCAGCAGCCAAGGCGGGGACAGGATCTCCTACAATGAGCAGTTCTTC.

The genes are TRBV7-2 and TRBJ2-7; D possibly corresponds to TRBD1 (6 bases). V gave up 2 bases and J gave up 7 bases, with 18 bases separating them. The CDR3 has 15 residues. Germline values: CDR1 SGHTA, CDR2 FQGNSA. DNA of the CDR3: TGTGCCAGCAGCTTAATGTCAGGGGCGTTGTGGGAGCAGTACTTC. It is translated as CASSLMSGALWEQYF.

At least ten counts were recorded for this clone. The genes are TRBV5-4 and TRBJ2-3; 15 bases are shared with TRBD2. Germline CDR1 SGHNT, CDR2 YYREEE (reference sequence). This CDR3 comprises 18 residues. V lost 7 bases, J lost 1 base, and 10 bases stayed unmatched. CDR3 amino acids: CASRSGLAGGQRTDTQYF. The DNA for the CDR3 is TGTGCCAGCCGCTCTGGACTAGCGGGAGGGCAGCGCACAGATACGCAGTATTTT.

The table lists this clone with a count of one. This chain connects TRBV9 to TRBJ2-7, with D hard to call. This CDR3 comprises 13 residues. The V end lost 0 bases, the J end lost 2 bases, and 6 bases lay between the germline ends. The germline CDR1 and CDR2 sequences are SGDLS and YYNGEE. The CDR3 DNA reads TGTGCCAGCAGCGTAGACGAAGCCTACGAGCAGTACTTC. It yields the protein CASSVDEAYEQYF.

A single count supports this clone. CDR3 amino acids: CASASGGANVLTF. In DNA form, the CDR3 reads TGTGCCAGCGCGTCAGGTGGGGCCAACGTCCTGACTTTC. The V and J genes are TRBV7-7 and TRBJ2-6; D gene uncertain. This CDR3 is 13 amino acids long. Trimming shortened V by 8 bases and J by 3 bases, and 8 bases separated the two germline ends. CDR1 and CDR2 from the germline V gene are SSHAT and FNYEAQ (reference sequence).

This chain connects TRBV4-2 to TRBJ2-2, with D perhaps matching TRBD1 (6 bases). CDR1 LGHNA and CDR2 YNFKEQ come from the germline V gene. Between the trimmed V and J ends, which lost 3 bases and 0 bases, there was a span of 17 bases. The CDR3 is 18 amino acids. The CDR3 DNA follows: TGTGCCAGCAGCCATACCGGGACACCTACTTCGAACACCGGGGAGCTGTTTTTT. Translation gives CASSHTGTPTSNTGELFF.

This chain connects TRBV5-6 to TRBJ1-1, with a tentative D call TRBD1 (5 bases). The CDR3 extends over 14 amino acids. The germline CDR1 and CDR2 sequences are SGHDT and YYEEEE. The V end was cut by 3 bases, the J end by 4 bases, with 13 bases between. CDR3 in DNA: TGTGCCAGCAGCTGGGGCAGGGTCGGCACTGAAGCTTTCTTT. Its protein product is CASSWGRVGTEAFF.

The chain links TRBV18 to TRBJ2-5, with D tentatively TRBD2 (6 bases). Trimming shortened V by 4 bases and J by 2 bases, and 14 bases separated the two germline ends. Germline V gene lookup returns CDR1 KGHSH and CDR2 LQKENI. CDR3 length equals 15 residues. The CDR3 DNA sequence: TGTGCCAGCTCACTAATACTAGCACCGCAAGAGACCCAGTACTTC. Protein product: CASSLILAPQETQYF.

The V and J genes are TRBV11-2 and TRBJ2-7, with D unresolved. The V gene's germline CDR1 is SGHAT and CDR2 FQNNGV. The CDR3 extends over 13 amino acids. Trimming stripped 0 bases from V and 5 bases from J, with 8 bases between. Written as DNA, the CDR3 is TGTGCCAGCAGCTTAGAGTCATCCAACGAGCAGTACTTC. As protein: CASSLESSNEQYF.

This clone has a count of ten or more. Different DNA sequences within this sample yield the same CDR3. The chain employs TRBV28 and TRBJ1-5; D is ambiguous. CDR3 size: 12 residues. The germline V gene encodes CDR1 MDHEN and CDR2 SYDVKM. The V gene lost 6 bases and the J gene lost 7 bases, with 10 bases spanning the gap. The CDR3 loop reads CASRGSGQPQHF. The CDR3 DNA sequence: TGTGCCAGCAGGGGGTCTGGGCAGCCCCAGCATTTT.

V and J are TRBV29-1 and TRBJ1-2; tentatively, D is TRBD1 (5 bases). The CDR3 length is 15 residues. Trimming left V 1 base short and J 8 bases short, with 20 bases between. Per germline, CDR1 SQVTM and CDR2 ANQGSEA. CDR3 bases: TGCAGCGTTGAAGGGGGCCCAGGGTCGGTAGAAGGCTACACCTTC. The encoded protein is CSVEGGPGSVEGYTF.

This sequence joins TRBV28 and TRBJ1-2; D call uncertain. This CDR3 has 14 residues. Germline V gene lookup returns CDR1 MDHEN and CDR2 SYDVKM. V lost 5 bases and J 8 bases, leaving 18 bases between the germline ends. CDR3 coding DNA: TGTGCCAGCAGTCCCTTGGACGGGAGGGCGGGCTACACCTTC. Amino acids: CASSPLDGRAGYTF.

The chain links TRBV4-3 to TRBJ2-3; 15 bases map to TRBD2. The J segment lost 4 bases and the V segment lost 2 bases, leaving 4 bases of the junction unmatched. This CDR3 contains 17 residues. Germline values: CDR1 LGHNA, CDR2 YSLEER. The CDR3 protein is CASSQRTSGGGPDTQYF. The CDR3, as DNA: TGCGCCAGCAGCCAAAGGACTAGCGGGGGGGGACCAGATACGCAGTATTTT.

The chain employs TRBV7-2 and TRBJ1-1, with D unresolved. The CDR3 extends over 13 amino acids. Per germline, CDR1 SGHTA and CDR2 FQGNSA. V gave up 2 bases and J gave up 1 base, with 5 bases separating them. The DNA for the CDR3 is TGTGCCAGCAGCTTATTAAGGAACACTGAAGCTTTCTTT. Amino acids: CASSLLRNTEAFF.

The CDR3 sequence: CASSSVGGYSYEQYF. For the CDR3, the DNA is TGCGCCAGCAGCTCCGTCGGGGGGTACTCCTACGAGCAGTACTTC. The V call is TRBV5-1, the J call TRBJ2-7; 7 bases agree with TRBD2. The length of the CDR3 is 15 residues. Germline CDR1 reads SGHRS; CDR2 reads YFSETQ. The junction had 6 bases not matched to a gene; V was cut back by 3 bases and J by 0 bases.

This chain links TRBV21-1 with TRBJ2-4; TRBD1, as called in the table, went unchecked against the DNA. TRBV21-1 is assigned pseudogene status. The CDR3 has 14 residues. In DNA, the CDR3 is TGTGCCAGCCCGGGACAGAGTGGCAAAAACATTCAGTACTTC. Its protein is CASPGQSGKNIQYF.